This T cell receptor (beta chain) was sequenced for a study of T cells in localized non-small cell lung cancer. General observations from the study: Sequencing, confined to only one tumor region, leaves heterogeneity possible. Clonality of T cells reached its maximum in uninvolved adjacent lung, surpassing tumor. Adjacent lung held a median roughly 50 of the top 100 tumor clones.

Generated by immunoSEQ multiplex PCR, the TCRdb table keeps only in-frame clones and is missing some. The sample carries 1,000 or so clones, around 35% recorded once. Nonneoplastic adjacent lung devoid of atypia was obtained no less than 2 cm from the tumor margin. Comments on this clone: Its specificity is not known.

Germline V gene lookup returns CDR1 KGHSH and CDR2 LQKENI. Between the trimmed V and J ends, which lost 1 base and 6 bases, there was a span of 9 bases. This CDR3 is built from 13 residues. The sample here was normal lung tissue next to the tumor, taken before any cancer treatment. The chain joins TRBV18 to TRBJ1-1; the D is unclear. The sequence came from a male donor aged 60 or over with stage I lung adenocarcinoma. In DNA form, the CDR3 reads TGTGCCAGCTCACCACGGGAGACTCCTGAAGCTTTCTTT. Its protein is CASSPRETPEAFF.